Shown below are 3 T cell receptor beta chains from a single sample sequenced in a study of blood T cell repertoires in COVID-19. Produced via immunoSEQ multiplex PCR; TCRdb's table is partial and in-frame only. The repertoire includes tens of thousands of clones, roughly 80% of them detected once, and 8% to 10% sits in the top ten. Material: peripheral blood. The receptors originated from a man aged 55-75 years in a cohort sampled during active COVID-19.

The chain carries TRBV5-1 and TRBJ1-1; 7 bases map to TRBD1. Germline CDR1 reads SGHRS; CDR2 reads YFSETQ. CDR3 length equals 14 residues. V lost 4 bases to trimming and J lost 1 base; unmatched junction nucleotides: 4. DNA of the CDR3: TGCGCCAGCAGCGCGGGACAGCCGAACACTGAAGCTTTCTTT. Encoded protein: CASSAGQPNTEAFF.

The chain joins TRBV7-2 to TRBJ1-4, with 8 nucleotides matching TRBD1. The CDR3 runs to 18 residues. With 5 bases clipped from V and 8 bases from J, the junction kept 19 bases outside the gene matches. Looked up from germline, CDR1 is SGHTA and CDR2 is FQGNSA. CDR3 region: CASSPTPISTGEGEKLFF. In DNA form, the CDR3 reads TGTGCCAGCAGCCCAACACCGATCTCGACAGGGGAAGGAGAAAAACTGTTTTTT.

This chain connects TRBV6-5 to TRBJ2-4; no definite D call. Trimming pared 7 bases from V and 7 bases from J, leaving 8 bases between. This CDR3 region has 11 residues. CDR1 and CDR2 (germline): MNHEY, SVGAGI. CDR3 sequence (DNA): TGTGCCAGCAACACCGGGAACATTCAGTACTTC. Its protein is CASNTGNIQYF.